The 29 T cell receptor beta chains in this list originate from one sample, sequenced in a study of CD8+CD57+ T cells in acquired aplastic anemia. Genomic DNA, serving as template, underwent TCR beta VDJ and CDR3 profiling. One entry per CDR3 protein results from TCRdb running MiXCR on the reads. The sample has some 140,000 distinct CDR3 sequences, around half seen once; the top ten hold roughly 12%. All sequencing subjects had displayed CD8+CD57+ cell expansion on flow cytometry. Sequenced sample: sorted CD4+, CD8+, or CD8+CD57+ T cells (not recorded which) from PBMCs. The receptors derive from a human donor with aplastic anemia.

This chain links TRBV24-1 with TRBJ1-1; 7 bases map to TRBD1. The junction had 4 bases not matched to a gene; V was cut back by 7 bases and J by 0 bases. The germline V gene has CDR1 KGHDR and CDR2 SFDVKD. The CDR3 runs to 14 residues. The CDR3 is CATSRQGMNTEAFF. The CDR3 DNA reads as TGTGCCACCAGCAGACAGGGCATGAACACTGAAGCTTTCTTT.

This clonotype was seen many times. The chain joins TRBV3-1 to TRBJ2-5; the D is unclear. V dropped 1 base and J dropped 4 bases, with 13 bases sitting between them. The germline gives CDR1 LGHDT, CDR2 YNNKEL (reference sequence). The CDR3 extends over 15 amino acids. CDR3 loop: CASSQGALPRETQYF. DNA for the CDR3: TGTGCCAGCAGCCAAGGGGCACTACCGCGAGAGACCCAGTACTTC.

The V gene is TRBV14, the J gene TRBJ2-7, with D perhaps matching TRBD2 (6 bases). Germline V CDR1 and CDR2: SGHDN, FVKESK. The CDR3 is 13 residues long. Deletions cut 4 bases from V and 7 bases from J, with 14 bases between. CDR3 in DNA: TGTGCCAGCAGCCCAGGCCCGCGGGGTGAGCAGTACTTC. Protein: CASSPGPRGEQYF.

This clonotype has a count of ten or more. V usage is TRBV6-1 and J usage is TRBJ1-5, with 8 bases identical to TRBD1. This CDR3 spans 15 amino acids. The junction had 6 bases not matched to a gene; V was cut back by 2 bases and J by 6 bases. Germline assignment: CDR1 MNHNS and CDR2 SASEGT. CDR3 region: CASSEWTGRGQPQHF. CDR3 sequence (DNA): TGTGCCAGCAGTGAATGGACAGGGAGAGGTCAGCCCCAGCATTTT.

CDR3: CASSVRDIYQPQHF. The DNA for the CDR3 is TGTGCCAGCAGCGTCCGGGACATTTATCAGCCCCAGCATTTT. The rearrangement joins TRBV7-9 to TRBJ1-5; TRBD1 is a possible D gene (6 bases). CDR1 SEHNR and CDR2 FQNEAQ come from the germline V gene (reference sequence). Deletions cut 5 bases from V and 5 bases from J, with 13 bases between. The CDR3 extends over 14 amino acids.

Notes on this clonotype: One junction end does not reproduce the germline sequence, and a read error may be involved. V usage is TRBV7-7 and J usage is TRBJ2-3; D is perhaps TRBD2 (5 bases). CDR1 SSHAT and CDR2 FNYEAQ come from the germline V gene (reference sequence). The CDR3 is made up of 15 amino acids. The CDR3: CASSFHPTSADTQYF. CDR3 nucleotide sequence: TGTGCTAGCAGCTTCCACCCCACTAGTGCAGATACGCAGTATTTT.

The chain is built from TRBV2 and TRBJ2-7; D is unresolved. Between the trimmed V and J ends, which lost 5 bases and 4 bases, there was a span of 9 bases. The length of the CDR3 is 12 residues. The V gene's germline CDR1 is SNHLY and CDR2 FYNNEI. The CDR3 DNA is TGTGCCAGCAGTCCAACAACGTACGAGCAGTACTTC. Translated: CASSPTTYEQYF.

This clonotype was counted at least ten times. This chain uses TRBV2 with TRBJ1-4; possibly TRBD1 for D (5 bases). The CDR3 covers 14 residues. The germline V gene has CDR1 SNHLY and CDR2 FYNNEI. The V gene lost 5 bases and the J gene lost 8 bases, with 15 bases spanning the gap. The CDR3, as DNA: TGTGCCAGCAGTCCGGGGAGGGGTGGAGAAAAACTGTTTTTT. It is translated as CASSPGRGGEKLFF.

This rearrangement joins TRBV2 to TRBJ1-5; D may be TRBD1 (6 bases). Trimming took off 6 bases at V and 3 bases at J, with 12 bases between the two ends. The CDR3 extends over 14 amino acids. Per the germline V gene, CDR1 is SNHLY and CDR2 is FYNNEI. This CDR3 is CASRRRGVNQPQHF. The DNA for the CDR3 is TGTGCCAGCAGAAGAAGGGGGGTCAATCAGCCCCAGCATTTT.

The V call is TRBV5-1, the J call TRBJ1-1; D not certain. Germline loops: CDR1 SGHRS, CDR2 YFSETQ. The V gene lost 4 bases and the J gene lost 7 bases, with 17 bases spanning the gap. CDR3 length: 14 residues. The CDR3, as DNA: TGCGCCAGCAGCCTGCAGCCTGAAGGAGGTGAAGCTTTCTTT. Encoded protein: CASSLQPEGGEAFF.

The CDR3 DNA is TGTGCCAGCAGTGGGACAGGGGGCGACTACGAGCAGTACTTC. As protein: CASSGTGGDYEQYF. The chain is built from TRBV7-9 and TRBJ2-7; 12 bases are a match to TRBD1. The V segment lost 6 bases and the J segment 3 bases; nucleotides outside the gene matches: 3. The CDR3 contains 14 residues. From germline, CDR1 is SEHNR and CDR2 FQNEAQ (reference sequence).

This clonotype was seen many times. The rearrangement links TRBV7-6 to TRBJ1-3; the D gene is possibly TRBD1 (6 bases). The CDR3 extends over 16 amino acids. V was cut by 5 bases and J by 0 bases, with 14 bases left in between. Germline V gene lookup returns CDR1 SGHVS and CDR2 FNYEAQ. CDR3 in DNA: TGTGCCAGCAGCCTCCTGGGACACGACTCTGGAAACACCATATATTTT. It yields the protein CASSLLGHDSGNTIYF.

This clonotype was seen more than once but under ten times. This chain joins TRBV19 and TRBJ1-5; a possible D gene is TRBD1 (5 bases). Trimming pared 9 bases from V and 8 bases from J, leaving 17 bases between. Germline V lookup: CDR1 LNHDA, CDR2 SQIVND (reference sequence). CDR3 size: 13 residues. The CDR3 loop reads CASNTGVWEPQHF. CDR3 in DNA: TGTGCCAGCAACACGGGGGTTTGGGAGCCCCAGCATTTT.

With respect to this clonotype: Germline and junction disagree at one end, which may indicate a read error. V usage is TRBV7-8 and J usage is TRBJ2-3, with 8 nucleotides matching TRBD2. The CDR3 sequence is 15 residues long. Germline V lookup: CDR1 SGHVS, CDR2 FQNEAQ. The CDR3 region has the DNA TGTGCCAGCAGCGTAGCGGGGATTGGGGCAGATACGCAGTATTTT. Protein sequence: CASSVAGIGADTQYF.

The chain uses TRBV7-6 and TRBJ1-1; 10 bases line up with TRBD1. V was pared by 5 bases and J by 8 bases, with 8 bases of the junction left unmatched. This CDR3 has 14 amino acids. Germline CDR1 reads SGHVS; CDR2 reads FNYEAQ. The CDR3: CASSPGTGAREAFF. Written as DNA, the CDR3 is TGTGCCAGCAGCCCCGGGACAGGGGCCAGGGAAGCTTTCTTT. The full variable domain, completed using reference TRBV7-6 and TRBJ1-1, is GAGVSQSPRYKVTKRGQDVALRCDPISGHVSLYWYRQALGQGPEFLTYFNYEAQQDKSGLPNDRFSAERPEGSISTLTIQRTEQRDSAMYRCASSPGTGAREAFFGQGTRLTVV.

The J gene is TRBJ1-3, the V gene TRBV20-1; D gene uncertain. The germline V and J ends were trimmed by 0 bases and 2 bases, with 11 bases remaining between them. In germline, CDR1 is DFQATT, CDR2 SNEGSKA (reference sequence). This CDR3 is 15 amino acids long. The CDR3 bases are TGCAGTGCTAGAGACCCGACGGTAACTGGAAACACCATATATTTT. Its translation: CSARDPTVTGNTIYF.

V usage is TRBV11-2 and J usage is TRBJ1-1; D not resolved. Germline V gene sequence: CDR1 SGHAT, CDR2 FQNNGV. This CDR3 has 13 amino acids. Trimming removed 0 bases from V and 4 bases from J, with 6 bases in between. The CDR3 spells CASSLDRTTEAFF. The CDR3 coding sequence is TGTGCCAGCAGCTTAGACAGAACCACTGAAGCTTTCTTT. Using reference TRBV11-2 and TRBJ1-1 for the parts outside the CDR3, the full variable domain is EAGVAQSPRYKIIEKRQSVAFWCNPISGHATLYWYQQILGQGPKLLIQFQNNGVVDDSQLPKDRFSAERLKGVDSTLKIQPAKLEDSAVYLCASSLDRTTEAFFGQGTRLTVV.

V gene TRBV25-1 combines with J gene TRBJ2-5; TRBD1 matches at 7 bases. The CDR3 is made up of 15 amino acids. CDR1 and CDR2 (germline): MGHDK, SYGVNS. The ends lost 6 bases at V and 5 bases at J; junction bases unmatched: 12. In DNA, the CDR3 is TGTGCCAGCAGGCCCGGGACAGTGAATTGGGAGACCCAGTACTTC. Its protein is CASRPGTVNWETQYF.

This sequence joins TRBV29-1 and TRBJ2-7, with D perhaps being TRBD1 or TRBD2 (5 bases each). The CDR3 is 13 residues long. CDR1 is SQVTM and CDR2 is ANQGSEA in the germline V gene. Trimming removed 4 bases at V and 4 bases at J, with 14 bases between. CDR3 in DNA: TGCAGCGTTGCTGCAGGGAGCCTTTACGAGCAGTACTTC. Translation: CSVAAGSLYEQYF.

V is TRBV5-1 and J is TRBJ1-3; no definite D call. With 2 bases removed from V and 2 bases from J, the gap between germline ends came to 8 bases. The CDR3 totals 14 residues. Germline assignment: CDR1 SGHRS and CDR2 YFSETQ. The CDR3, as DNA: TGCGCCAGCAGCTTCTCTGCGACTGGAAACACCATATATTTT. Translated, it gives CASSFSATGNTIYF.

As to this clonotype: Just one base apart from a much larger clone, this may be a read error. The rearrangement links TRBV5-1 to TRBJ1-4; no reliable D call. This CDR3 comprises 14 residues. Germline values: CDR1 SGHRS, CDR2 YFSETQ. In DNA form, the CDR3 reads TGCGCCAGCAGCTTGGCCCCAACGTATGAAAAACTGCTTTTT. Protein sequence: CASSLAPTYEKLLF.

This clonotype was found many times. The chain carries TRBV5-1 and TRBJ2-3; D may be TRBD2 (6 bases). V lost 7 bases, J lost 0 bases, and 12 bases lay in between. Germline assignment: CDR1 SGHRS and CDR2 YFSETQ. There are 14 residues in the CDR3. The CDR3 sequence: CASAAGPSTDTQYF. As DNA, the CDR3 is TGCGCCAGCGCCGCGGGGCCCAGCACAGATACGCAGTATTTT. Together with reference TRBV5-1 and TRBJ2-3, the CDR3 gives the full variable domain: KAGVTQTPRYLIKTRGQQVTLSCSPISGHRSVSWYQQTPGQGLQFLFEYFSETQRNKGNFPGRFSGRQFSNSRSEMNVSTLELGDSALYLCASAAGPSTDTQYFGPGTRLTVL.

This clonotype came up once. The chain couples TRBV5-1 to TRBJ2-2; D gene ambiguous. The V end was cut by 4 bases, the J end by 5 bases, with 9 bases between. Germline V lookup: CDR1 SGHRS, CDR2 YFSETQ. This CDR3 contains 13 residues. The CDR3: CASSPLGTGELFF. The CDR3 DNA is TGCGCCAGCAGCCCCCTGGGGACCGGGGAGCTGTTTTTT.

This clonotype was observed a few times. This chain joins TRBV2 and TRBJ1-2, with 7 bases that match TRBD1. The V segment lost 4 bases and the J segment 8 bases; nucleotides outside the gene matches: 7. The length of the CDR3 is 13 residues. Germline V gene sequence: CDR1 SNHLY, CDR2 FYNNEI. The CDR3 sequence is CASSVRQGGGYTF. CDR3 in DNA: TGTGCCAGCAGTGTGCGACAGGGAGGAGGCTACACCTTC.

J is TRBJ2-7 and V is TRBV7-2; 8 bases match TRBD1. The CDR3 spans 12 residues. Losses at the gene ends were 8 bases for V and 4 bases for J; bases not matched to a gene: 4. The germline V gene has CDR1 SGHTA and CDR2 FQGNSA. Here the CDR3 reads CASGTGVYEQYF. CDR3 DNA: TGTGCCAGCGGGACAGGAGTATACGAGCAGTACTTC.

In nucleotides, the CDR3 is TGCGCCAGCAGCGGGGGAATAGCGGGAACCGGGGAGACCCAGTACTTC. Its translation: CASSGGIAGTGETQYF. The chain employs TRBV10-1 and TRBJ2-5, with TRBD2 matching over 8 bases. Looked up from germline, CDR1 is WNHNN and CDR2 is SYGVQD (reference sequence). The length of the CDR3 is 16 residues. The V and J ends lost 6 bases and 5 bases, in that order; junction bases with no gene match: 14.

The V and J genes are TRBV15 and TRBJ2-5; D ambiguous. The germline gives CDR1 LNHNV, CDR2 YYDKDF (reference sequence). The V end was cut by 5 bases, the J end by 0 bases, with 16 bases between. The CDR3 covers 16 residues. CDR3: CATSQRRSAYQETQYF. CDR3 nucleotide sequence: TGTGCCACCAGCCAGAGAAGGAGCGCTTACCAAGAGACCCAGTACTTC.

The V gene is TRBV2, the J gene TRBJ2-5; 11 bases are shared with TRBD2. Germline CDR1 reads SNHLY; CDR2 reads FYNNEI. The CDR3 is made up of 15 amino acids. V lost 4 bases and J lost 5; bases outside the gene matches: 6. The chain's CDR3 is CASSAIAGGHETQYF. The CDR3 bases are TGTGCCAGCAGTGCCATAGCGGGGGGGCATGAGACCCAGTACTTC.

This clonotype was seen once. The rearrangement joins TRBV19 to TRBJ1-1; D is perhaps TRBD1 (5 bases). The CDR3 extends over 14 amino acids. CDR1 LNHDA and CDR2 SQIVND come from the germline V gene (reference sequence). V gave up 9 bases and J gave up 6 bases, with 20 bases separating them. The CDR3 sequence: CASWGGLPNAEAFF. DNA for the CDR3: TGTGCCAGCTGGGGGGGGTTGCCCAACGCTGAAGCTTTCTTT.